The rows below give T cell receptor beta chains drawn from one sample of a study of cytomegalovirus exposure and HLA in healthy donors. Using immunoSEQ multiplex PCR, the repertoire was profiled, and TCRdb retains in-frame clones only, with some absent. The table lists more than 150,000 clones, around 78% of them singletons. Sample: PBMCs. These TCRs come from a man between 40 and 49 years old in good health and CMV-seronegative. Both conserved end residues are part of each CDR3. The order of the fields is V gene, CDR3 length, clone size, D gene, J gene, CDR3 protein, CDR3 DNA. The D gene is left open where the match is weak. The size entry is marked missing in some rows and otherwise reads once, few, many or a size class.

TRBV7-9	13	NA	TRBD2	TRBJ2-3	CASSGTSGDTQYF	TGTGCCAGCAGCGGGACTAGCGGAGATACGCAGTATTTT
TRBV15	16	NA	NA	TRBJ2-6	CATSTWTVSGANVLTF	TGTGCCACCAGCACTTGGACAGTCTCTGGGGCCAACGTCCTGACTTTC
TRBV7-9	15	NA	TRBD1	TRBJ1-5	CASSLGQGSNQPQHF	TGTGCCAGCAGCTTAGGACAGGGCAGCAATCAGCCCCAGCATTTT
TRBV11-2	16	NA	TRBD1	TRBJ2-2	CASSYSRDRAGGELFF	TGTGCCAGCAGTTACTCCCGGGACAGGGCGGGCGGGGAGCTGTTTTTT
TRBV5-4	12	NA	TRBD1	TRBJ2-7	CATSQGAYEQYF	TGTGCCACCTCACAGGGGGCCTACGAGCAGTACTTC
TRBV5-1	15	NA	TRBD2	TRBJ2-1	CASSGGLAGGEEQFF	TGCGCCAGCAGCGGGGGACTAGCGGGAGGGGAAGAGCAGTTCTTC
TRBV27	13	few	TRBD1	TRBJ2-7	CASSLAWTGEQYF	TGTGCCAGCAGCTTGGCTTGGACAGGCGAGCAGTACTTC
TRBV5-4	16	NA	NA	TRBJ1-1	CASSLRYISGDTEAFF	TGTGCCAGCAGCCTCCGATACATTTCAGGTGACACTGAAGCTTTCTTT
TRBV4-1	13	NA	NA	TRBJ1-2	CASSQALDRGYTF	TGCGCCAGCAGCCAAGCCCTCGACAGGGGCTACACCTTC
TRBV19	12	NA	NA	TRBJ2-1	CASSLTRSEQFF	TGTGCCAGTAGTTTGACTAGAAGTGAGCAGTTCTTC
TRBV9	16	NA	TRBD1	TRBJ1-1	CASSPPENRGLKPAFF	TGTGCCAGCAGCCCGCCCGAGAACAGGGGGCTCAAGCCAGCTTTCTTT
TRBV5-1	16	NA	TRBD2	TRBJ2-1	CASSQGTSGIYNEQFF	TGCGCCAGCAGCCAAGGGACTAGCGGGATCTACAATGAGCAGTTCTTC
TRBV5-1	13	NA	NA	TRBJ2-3	CASSGAGTDTQYF	TGCGCCAGCTCCGGGGCGGGGACAGATACGCAGTATTTT